This T cell receptor (beta chain) appears in the sequencing data of a study of T cell responses to AZD1222 COVID-19 vaccine (dated by TCRdb to the early 2020s). Describing the broader study: AZD1222 recipients given second doses at about 4 weeks or at about 12 weeks were pooled, since spike-specific TCR depth and breadth were not found to differ between the two schedules. TCR sequencing covered roughly 230 trial participants: 207 given two doses of AZD1222 and about 26 given two doses of MenACWY control vaccine. Trial participants were enrolled into age subgroups of 18-55, 56-69 and 70-plus years, which contained around 140, 26 and 57 TCR-sequenced participants, respectively.

Regarding this clone: It has no known antigen specificity. Within one base of it there is no much larger clone, and no base qualities were kept.

What the authors observed across the whole study: A significant rise in spike-specific TCR breadth and depth was observed after two AZD1222 doses relative to day 0 and relative to MenACWY recipients. Most participants were white British and females outnumbered males, and the authors suggested that clonal diversity may have been underestimated. Reportedly, close to half of the unique spike-specific TCRs recognized epitopes lying outside the regions that are mutated in the B.1.351 and B.1.1.7 variants. Only 5 to 7 AZD1222 recipients were SARS-CoV-2 seropositive at baseline, limiting conclusions about previously exposed vaccinees. No day 14 peak-response samples were available, so repertoires were characterized only after the peak T cell response. CD4 TCRs associated with the vaccine covered the entire spike protein, and the dominant responses were in regions 160-218 and 743-854. The 56-69-year group was small, and its depth increase did not reach significance, likely because of low power.

The CDR3 regions of human TCRbeta chains were analyzed by immunosequencing. The authors processed their data as follows. TCRs in the repertoires were matched against a reference library of SARS-CoV-2-specific TCRs that had been generated with the MIRA antigen-specificity platform. Breadth meant the fraction of unique TCRs that were SARS-CoV-2-associated, whereas depth meant the fraction of total T cells that were SARS-CoV-2-associated. Using the MIRA data, every spike-specific TCR was mapped to the spike region that the TCR reacted to and assigned to either a CD4 or a CD8 class. Log10-transformed breadth and depth values were compared by one-way ANOVA with Sidak's multiple comparisons tests. This is the immuneACCESS table as TCRdb keeps it, with only in-frame sequences that have V and J called. A part of the clones is gone; compared with another copy, unresolved V genes explain less than half, and the rest is unexplained. V and J calls and clone size are copied from that table; D and trimming were computed from the DNA. The sample yields more than 75,000 clones; 85% to 90% were counted once. The ten biggest clones cover roughly 7.7% of the sample.

The label giving this sample's time point can be read as: baseline before first vaccination. Vaccinee samples came from UK trials COV001 and COV002, including a single-blind randomized controlled phase 2/3 trial of AZD1222 (ChAdOx1 nCoV-19) in healthy adults. Trial participant PBMC samples were collected at day 0 and day 28 after the second dose for TCRbeta chain sequencing. V is shortened by 1 base, J by 4 bases, and the region joining them spans 10 bases. Looking up the germline V gene yields CDR1 SGHDN and CDR2 FVKESK. The CDR3 spans 14 residues, from the cysteine through the phenylalanine. Of the read, only the CDR3 DNA is kept; its 42 bases are in frame from base 1.

This TCR derives from an adult in good health. The input for sequencing was peripheral blood, taken on day 0 of AZD1222 vaccination. The rearrangement joined TRBV14 to TRBJ1-1; matching of 6 bases hints at TRBD1 as the D gene. The CDR3 corresponds to CASSQVGGGTEAFF. The DNA sequence follows: TGTGCCAGCAGCCAAGTAGGGGGAGGCACTGAAGCTTTCTTT. Extended through the reference TRBV14 and TRBJ1-1 proteins, this CDR3 yields the full variable domain: EAGVTQFPSHSVIEKGQTVTLRCDPISGHDNLYWYRRVMGKEIKFLLHFVKESKQDESGMPNNRFLAERTGGTYSTLKVQPAELEDSGVYFCASSQVGGGTEAFFGQGTRLTVV.